This entry lists 19 T cell receptor beta chains sequenced from one sample in a study of T cell repertoires in cytomegalovirus infection. One entry per CDR3 protein results from TCRdb running MiXCR on the reads. Among approximately 500,000 distinct CDR3 sequences listed, 11% were seen once. The material sequenced was PBMCs. The receptors stem from a human donor in good health (CMV status not recorded). Some clones in this sample may be carry-over from other donors' samples.

This clonotype was seen repeatedly, ten times or more. The rearrangement uses TRBV7-8 and TRBJ2-5; TRBD2 agrees at 7 bases. With V trimmed by 5 bases and J by 8 bases, 14 bases remained unmatched. The V gene's germline CDR1 is SGHVS and CDR2 FQNEAQ. The CDR3 runs 15 residues. CDR3 DNA sequence: TGTGCCAGCAGCCCGGGGGAAGCGGGGATCTCAACCCAGTACTTC. It yields the protein CASSPGEAGISTQYF.

The genes are TRBV9 and TRBJ1-2; a possible D gene is TRBD1 (5 bases). V lost 0 bases, J lost 2 bases, and 11 bases lay in between. This CDR3 contains 15 residues. Germline-derived CDR1 and CDR2 are SGDLS and YYNGEE. CDR3 DNA: TGTGCCAGCAGCGTAGCGGGGGAAGTCAACTATGGCTACACCTTC. This sequence encodes CASSVAGEVNYGYTF.

This clonotype showed up many times. The J gene is TRBJ2-1, the V gene TRBV6-1, with 7 bases fitting TRBD1. V was pared by 6 bases and J by 9 bases, with 8 bases of the junction left unmatched. This CDR3 comprises 13 residues. Germline V CDR1 and CDR2: MNHNS, SASEGT. CDR3 amino acids: CASRKTGHGEQFF. For the CDR3, the DNA is TGTGCCAGCAGGAAGACAGGGCACGGTGAGCAGTTCTTC.

This clonotype was detected ten times or more. The chain uses TRBV6-1 and TRBJ2-1; 7 bases align to TRBD1. This CDR3 has 14 residues. From germline, CDR1 is MNHNS and CDR2 SASEGT. Trimming cost V 4 bases and J 3 bases; bases outside gene matches: 3. CDR3 nucleotides: TGTGCCAGCAGTGCCGGACAGGACTACAATGAGCAGTTCTTC. Amino acid sequence: CASSAGQDYNEQFF.

The sample holds a few counts of this clonotype. V and J are TRBV5-6 and TRBJ2-7; D might be TRBD1 (7 bases). Germline assignment: CDR1 SGHDT and CDR2 YYEEEE. V was trimmed by 2 bases and J by 1 base, leaving 13 bases between them. The CDR3 spans 15 residues. CDR3 amino acids: CASSFRGAISYEQYF. CDR3 nucleotide sequence: TGTGCCAGCAGCTTCAGGGGGGCGATATCCTACGAGCAGTACTTC.

This clonotype was picked up a small number of times. The V gene is TRBV5-4, the J gene TRBJ1-2; TRBD1 agrees at 10 bases. Trimming removed 0 bases from V and 1 base from J; junction bases left unmatched: 3. Germline CDR1 is SGHNT and CDR2 is YYREEE (reference sequence). The CDR3 spans 16 residues. The CDR3 loop reads CASSLGDRGLNYGYTF. Here the CDR3 DNA reads TGTGCCAGCAGCTTGGGGGACAGGGGACTTAACTATGGCTACACCTTC.

This clonotype appeared many times. V usage is TRBV12-3 or TRBV12-4 and J usage is TRBJ2-3; a weak D match, TRBD2 (7 bases). The CDR3 has 13 amino acids. Deletions cut 6 bases from V and 5 bases from J, with 12 bases between. CDR3 protein: CASRRGGIDTQYF. The DNA of the CDR3 is TGTGCCAGCAGGAGGGGGGGCATAGATACGCAGTATTTT.

To note about this clonotype: It may be a read error: a sequence one base away is much more abundant. This chain links TRBV20-1 with TRBJ1-2, with unresolved D. The CDR3 has 11 amino acids. With 3 bases removed from V and 3 bases from J, the gap between germline ends came to 5 bases. CDR1 and CDR2 (germline): DFQATT, SNEGSKA (reference sequence). CDR3 nucleotides: TGCAGTGCTAGGGTAGACTATGGCTACACCTTC. It is translated as CSARVDYGYTF.

V usage is TRBV19 and J usage is TRBJ1-1; 8 bases align to TRBD1. The V gene's germline CDR1 is LNHDA and CDR2 SQIVND (reference sequence). J lost 7 bases, V lost 6 bases, and 16 bases had no gene match. The CDR3 totals 16 residues. The CDR3, as DNA: TGTGCCAGTAGGGGACAGGAGCCCCGGGGCCTCATTGAAGCTTTCTTT. This translates into CASRGQEPRGLIEAFF.

This clonotype was counted a few times. The J gene is TRBJ2-7, the V gene TRBV2, with 10 bases aligning to TRBD1. The CDR3 length is 15 residues. The J segment lost 5 bases and the V segment lost 9 bases, leaving 13 bases of the junction unmatched. Germline CDR1 reads SNHLY; CDR2 reads FYNNEI. CDR3 bases: TGTGCCAGTCTACCCGTGGGACAGGGGAGAAACGAGCAGTACTTC. Its protein is CASLPVGQGRNEQYF.

This clonotype was detected only a few times. V usage is TRBV11-2 and J usage is TRBJ1-2; 10 bases fit TRBD1. The CDR3 contains 15 residues. V shed 5 bases and J 1 base; nucleotides not matched to a gene: 4. The germline V gene encodes CDR1 SGHAT and CDR2 FQNNGV. This chain's CDR3 is CASSGGQGFNYGYTF. In DNA form, the CDR3 reads TGTGCCAGCAGCGGGGGACAGGGGTTTAACTATGGCTACACCTTC.

The chain joins TRBV30 to TRBJ1-6; 7 bases match TRBD1. This CDR3 region has 14 residues. Trimming removed 4 bases from V and 13 bases from J; junction bases left unmatched: 13. Germline V gene data show CDR1 as GTSNPN and CDR2 as SVGIG (reference sequence). CDR3 DNA: TGTGCCTGGACTCCCGGCAGCCCAGGGGGTCCCCTCCACTTT. Protein sequence: CAWTPGSPGGPLHF.

The table lists this clonotype with many counts. DNA of the CDR3: TGTGCCAGCAGCAGATACACCGGGGAGCTGTTTTTT. Protein: CASSRYTGELFF. J is TRBJ2-2 and V is TRBV5-4; D unresolved. The CDR3 loop spans 12 amino acids. Trimming removed 4 bases from V and 3 bases from J, with 4 bases in between. Germline V lookup: CDR1 SGHNT, CDR2 YYREEE (reference sequence).

The J gene is TRBJ2-7, the V gene TRBV20-1, with D perhaps being TRBD1 or TRBD2 (6 bases each). This CDR3 comprises 13 residues. Germline lookup yields CDR1 DFQATT and CDR2 SNEGSKA (reference sequence). The V and J ends lost 7 bases and 2 bases respectively, with 15 bases between them. CDR3 sequence: CSGGSGGTYEQYF. In nucleotides, the CDR3 is TGCAGTGGAGGGTCCGGGGGCACCTACGAGCAGTACTTC.

Ten or more counts support this clonotype. The V gene is TRBV7-3, the J gene TRBJ2-5; TRBD1 is a possible D gene (6 bases). Germline values: CDR1 SGHTA, CDR2 FQGTGA. Trimming shortened V by 6 bases and J by 5 bases, and 13 bases separated the two germline ends. The CDR3 is 13 amino acids. In nucleotides, the CDR3 is TGTGCCAGCAGTGCAGGGGTCGGGGAGACCCAGTACTTC. Its translation: CASSAGVGETQYF.

V usage is TRBV24-1 and J usage is TRBJ2-3; 7 positions match TRBD2. Germline V CDR1 and CDR2: KGHDR, SFDVKD. The CDR3 sequence is 15 residues long. V was clipped by 4 bases and J by 7 bases; unmatched bases: 10. This CDR3 is CATSEKAGAGHTQYF. CDR3 in DNA: TGTGCCACCAGTGAAAAGGCGGGAGCCGGACATACGCAGTATTTT.

The V gene is TRBV6-1, the J gene TRBJ2-4; D possibly matches TRBD1 or TRBD2 (5 bases each). V lost 6 bases and J 6 bases, leaving 15 bases between the germline ends. Germline CDR1 MNHNS, CDR2 SASEGT. This CDR3 is 14 amino acids long. The DNA for the CDR3 is TGTGCCAGCAGAAAAAGGGGTGAGGGAAACATTCAGTACTTC. This sequence encodes CASRKRGEGNIQYF.

This clonotype was observed many times. The V call is TRBV28, the J call TRBJ2-4; 8 bases are shared with TRBD2. The germline CDR1 and CDR2 sequences are MDHEN and SYDVKM. This CDR3 is built from 14 residues. J lost 7 bases, V lost 7 bases, and 9 bases had no gene match. CDR3 residues: CASTAGGGINIQYF. In nucleotides, the CDR3 is TGTGCCAGCACCGCGGGAGGCGGTATCAACATTCAGTACTTC.

This clonotype has ten or more counts. The V call is TRBV14, the J call TRBJ2-3; 8 bases are a match to TRBD2. V trimming: 5 bases; J trimming: 4 bases; junction bases outside the gene matches: 11. The CDR3 extends over 16 amino acids. CDR1 and CDR2 (germline): SGHDN, FVKESK. The CDR3 protein is CASSTPSAGAADTQYF. CDR3 DNA: TGTGCCAGCAGCACGCCCTCAGCGGGAGCGGCAGATACGCAGTATTTT.